This T cell receptor (beta chain) appears in the sequencing data of a study of blood T cell repertoires in COVID-19 (dated by TCRdb to 2020 to 2022). For context, the study as a whole: Samples from collaborators originated in the United States, Italy and Spain and spanned both the acute and convalescent phases of COVID-19. The samples were drawn from the first 160 participants of the ongoing ImmuneRACE study and from 1,254 subjects provided by 6 global collaborators. The repertoires were released in a freely available public database intended as a resource for research on the immune response to SARS-CoV-2. Where HLA class I and class II types were available, the types were taken from metadata supplied by the sample provider, not from assay-based typing. The prospective study material was composed of cDNA or gDNA derived from T cells, B-cell-depleted T cells, or PBMCs. Subjects who had been exposed to COVID-19, were actively infected with it, or had recovered from it provided the deeply sampled blood TCRbeta repertoires that made up the dataset. Sample metadata almost always included a de-identified subject ID, COVID-19 status, age in years and sex. The study at large found these results: The quantity of clinical and demographic metadata differed by source and by participant and was supplied without curation.

TCRbeta CDR3 regions were amplified from genomic DNA by means of the immunoSEQ Assay, a bias-controlled multiplex PCR. From the authors' description of their analysis: Within the assay, amplification of reference gene primers was used to estimate how many nucleated cells each sample contained. To quantify the absolute abundance of each unique TCRbeta CDR3 rearrangement, sequence reads were collapsed and filtered. Productive Simpson clonality was computed per sample as the square root of Simpson's diversity index over productive rearrangements. The source is immuneACCESS, and TCRdb retained only in-frame sequences with V and J called. Part of the clones is not carried over; for the studies checked, unresolved V genes explain less than half of this, and the remainder is unexplained. D and trimming come from the DNA, and the V and J calls and clone size come from that table. The sample has a few hundred thousand clones on record, approximately 87% of them singletons. The top ten hold roughly 6.3% of the sample.

Whole blood was collected in K2EDTA tubes by collaborating institutions according to the institutions' own protocols. For TCRbeta analysis, collaborator samples were shipped as frozen whole blood, as isolated PBMCs, or as DNA extracted from either sample type. The CDR1 and CDR2 encoded by the germline V gene are SGHRS and YFSETQ. There are 12 amino acids in the CDR3, from cysteine to phenylalanine inclusive. Solely the CDR3 DNA is kept, with 36 bases framed from the first base. V drops 1 base and J drops 9 bases, leaving 11 bases in between. Turning to this clone: Its antigen remains undetermined. No clone much larger than this one lies a single base away; base qualities are absent.

Sample: peripheral blood. The rearranged chain carries TRBV5-1 and TRBJ2-7, with TRBD2 tentatively as D gene (5 bases match). This TCR derives from a man in his sixties with acute or convalescent COVID-19. The CDR3 region has the sequence CASSLTSMVQYF. The nucleotide sequence reads as follows: TGCGCCAGCAGCTTGACTAGTATGGTGCAGTACTTC.